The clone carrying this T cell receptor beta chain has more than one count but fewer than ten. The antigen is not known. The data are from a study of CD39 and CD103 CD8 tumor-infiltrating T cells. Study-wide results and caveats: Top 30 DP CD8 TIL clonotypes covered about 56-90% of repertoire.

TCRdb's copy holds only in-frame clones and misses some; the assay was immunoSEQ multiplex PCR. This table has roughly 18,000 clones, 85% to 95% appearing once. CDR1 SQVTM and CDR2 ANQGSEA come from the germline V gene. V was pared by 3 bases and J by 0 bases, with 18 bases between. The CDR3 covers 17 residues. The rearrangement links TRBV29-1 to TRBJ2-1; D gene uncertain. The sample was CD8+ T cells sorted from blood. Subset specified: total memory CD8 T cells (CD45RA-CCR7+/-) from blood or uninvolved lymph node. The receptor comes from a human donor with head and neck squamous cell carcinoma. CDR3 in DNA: TGCAGCGTTGATCCGGCCTTATGGTCCAGCTCCTACAATGAGCAGTTCTTC. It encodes CSVDPALWSSSYNEQFF.